Below, one T cell receptor (beta chain) is given with its context. This entry is derived from a study of T cells in tuberculosis. The overall study: This South African cohort compared adolescents with or without latent tuberculosis against adults with active tuberculosis.

Latent tuberculosis screening used tuberculin skin test and IGRA at entry. Germline loops: CDR1 SGHRS, CDR2 YFSETQ. The V end was cut by 4 bases, the J end by 6 bases, with 17 bases between. This CDR3 is built from 14 residues. The protocol was immunoSEQ multiplex PCR, while the TCRdb copy is restricted to in-frame clones and leaves out a portion. Of 30,000 to 40,000 clones in the sample, 80% to 95% are singletons; the top ten hold roughly 2.4%. The TCR was taken from a donor aged 5 to 30 with latent tuberculosis or without tuberculosis infection. The rearrangement links TRBV5-1 to TRBJ2-7; D gene ambiguous. Sequenced material: PBMCs. The CDR3 region is CASSASFESSEQYF. The CDR3 DNA follows: TGCGCCAGCAGCGCGTCATTCGAGAGCTCCGAGCAGTACTTC.